This T cell receptor beta chain was recovered during a study of T cells in Graves' hyperthyroidism and ophthalmopathy. Whole-study context: Peripheral blood sampling occurred at initial diagnosis, before any treatment.

The study, taken as a whole, reports: Before onset, by a median of about six months, the model predicted ophthalmopathy. Most clonotypes expanded in thyroid above 0.001 were likewise present in blood.

This CDR3 has 15 amino acids. Germline V lookup: CDR1 SGHNT, CDR2 YYREEE (reference sequence). The germline V and J ends were trimmed by 0 bases and 2 bases, with 9 bases remaining between them. It was RNA transcripts that yielded the amplified TCR beta CDR3 regions. The HTBI primer set served for first-round RT-PCR of the TCR CDR3. TCRdb itself ran the multiplex PCR reads through MiXCR, one entry per CDR3 protein. In the table there are over 200,000 distinct CDR3 sequences, 17% of which are singletons. This clonotype occurred a few times. What it binds is unknown. The origin of this receptor is a man aged 45 to 65 with Graves' hyperthyroidism. The material sequenced was blood. The rearrangement uses TRBV5-4 and TRBJ2-4; D possibly uses TRBD1 or TRBD2 (5 bases each). The CDR3 is CASSLVGGTKNIQYF. Here the CDR3 DNA reads TGTGCCAGCAGCTTGGTTGGGGGTACCAAAAACATTCAGTACTTC.